Listed below are T cell receptor beta chains from one sample, sequenced in a study of a mutant IDH1 vaccine in newly diagnosed glioma. Assay: immunoSEQ multiplex PCR; the TCRdb copy retains only in-frame clones and omits some. This table holds 50,000 to 65,000 clones, roughly 80% found once. Sequences were derived from PBMCs, sampled from a glioma patient treated with radiotherapy, temozolomide or both. The receptor source for this set is a young man with glioma. Each CDR3 is given with its conserved first and last residue. D genes are given only for firm matches. Size is omitted from some rows. Given values are once, few, many or a class for expanded clones.

clone size: once
D gene: .
J gene: TRBJ1-5
V gene: TRBV6-1
CDR3 DNA: TGTGCCAGCATCTCCGCTGGAGGGCCTCAGCCCCAGCATTTT
CDR3 protein: CASISAGGPQPQHF

clone size: .
D gene: TRBD1
J gene: TRBJ2-1
V gene: TRBV14
CDR3 DNA: TGTGCCAGCAGCCGAGACAGGGGGATCAATGAGCAGTTCTTC
CDR3 protein: CASSRDRGINEQFF

clone size: .
D gene: TRBD1
J gene: TRBJ1-1
V gene: TRBV4-2
CDR3 DNA: TGTGCCAGCAGCCATATCCGGGACAGCAACATGAACACTGAAGCTTTCTTT
CDR3 protein: CASSHIRDSNMNTEAFF

clone size: many
D gene: TRBD2
J gene: TRBJ2-1
V gene: TRBV6-4
CDR3 DNA: TGTGCCAGCAGTGGGACTAGCGGGAGCAATGAGCAGTTCTTC
CDR3 protein: CASSGTSGSNEQFF

clone size: .
D gene: .
J gene: TRBJ2-7
V gene: TRBV6-5
CDR3 DNA: TGTGCCAGCAGTTACTCGTGGGGAAACGAGCAGTACTTC
CDR3 protein: CASSYSWGNEQYF

clone size: .
D gene: TRBD1
J gene: TRBJ1-4
V gene: TRBV4-2
CDR3 DNA: TGTGCCAGCAGCCCCGACAGGGGTGGAGAAAAACTGTTTTTT
CDR3 protein: CASSPDRGGEKLFF

clone size: few
D gene: .
J gene: TRBJ2-7
V gene: TRBV18
CDR3 DNA: TGTGCCAGCTCCCCGGGGGGCCTGATGATCTACGAGCAGTACTTC
CDR3 protein: CASSPGGLMIYEQYF

clone size: .
D gene: .
J gene: TRBJ1-4
V gene: TRBV18
CDR3 DNA: TGTGCCAGCTCACCAACGGCAGGTGAAAAACTGTTTTTT
CDR3 protein: CASSPTAGEKLFF

clone size: .
D gene: .
J gene: TRBJ1-1
V gene: TRBV6-5
CDR3 DNA: TGTGCCAGCAGTTACTCACGGGCGGGGACTGAAGCTTTCTTT
CDR3 protein: CASSYSRAGTEAFF

clone size: .
D gene: .
J gene: TRBJ1-4
V gene: TRBV5-1
CDR3 DNA: TGCGCCAGCAGCTTCGGTGAAAAACTGTTTTTT
CDR3 protein: CASSFGEKLFF

clone size: .
D gene: .
J gene: TRBJ2-1
V gene: TRBV20-1
CDR3 DNA: TGCAGTGCGATCGGGAGTAATGAGCAGTTCTTC
CDR3 protein: CSAIGSNEQFF

clone size: .
D gene: TRBD1
J gene: TRBJ2-7
V gene: TRBV29-1
CDR3 DNA: TGCAGCGTTGAGGGACAGGGGGCCTACGAGCAGTACTTC
CDR3 protein: CSVEGQGAYEQYF

clone size: .
D gene: TRBD2
J gene: TRBJ2-1
V gene: TRBV4-3
CDR3 DNA: TGCGCCAGCAGCCCAGAACTAGCGGGAGCGTACAATGAGCAGTTCTTC
CDR3 protein: CASSPELAGAYNEQFF

clone size: .
D gene: .
J gene: TRBJ2-5
V gene: TRBV9
CDR3 DNA: TGTGCCAGCAGCGTCGGGTTTGAAGAGACCCAGTACTTC
CDR3 protein: CASSVGFEETQYF

clone size: few
D gene: .
J gene: TRBJ1-1
V gene: TRBV30
CDR3 DNA: TGTGCCTGGAGTCTAAACGGGGCTGAAGCTTTCTTT
CDR3 protein: CAWSLNGAEAFF

clone size: .
D gene: .
J gene: TRBJ2-5
V gene: TRBV29-1
CDR3 DNA: TGCAGCACCGACGGGGGTGCCGACGATTTCGGAAGCAGGGGAGAGACCCAGTACTTC
CDR3 protein: CSTDGGADDFGSRGETQYF

clone size: .
D gene: .
J gene: TRBJ1-2
V gene: TRBV27
CDR3 DNA: TGTGCCAGCAGTTTCCAGGGCGGCTATGGCTACACCTTC
CDR3 protein: CASSFQGGYGYTF

clone size: .
D gene: .
J gene: TRBJ1-4
V gene: TRBV19
CDR3 DNA: TGTGCCAGTAGCCCCCTAAGCAGGGAAGGACACGAAAAACTGTTTTTT
CDR3 protein: CASSPLSREGHEKLFF

clone size: few
D gene: TRBD1
J gene: TRBJ1-4
V gene: TRBV19
CDR3 DNA: TGTGCCACGACTCCGGACAGGGGACATGAAAAACTGTTTTTT
CDR3 protein: CATTPDRGHEKLFF

clone size: .
D gene: TRBD1
J gene: TRBJ2-2
V gene: TRBV6-1
CDR3 DNA: TGTGCCAGCAGTGAAGACAGGGGCGACACCGGGGAGCTGTTTTTT
CDR3 protein: CASSEDRGDTGELFF

clone size: .
D gene: .
J gene: TRBJ1-2
V gene: TRBV6-5
CDR3 DNA: TGTGCCAGCAGATCAACTTCGGGTTCCTATGGCTACACCTTC
CDR3 protein: CASRSTSGSYGYTF

clone size: .
D gene: TRBD1
J gene: TRBJ2-7
V gene: TRBV19
CDR3 DNA: TGTGCCAGTAGTATTAAGGCAGGGGGTTCCTACGAGCAGTACTTC
CDR3 protein: CASSIKAGGSYEQYF

clone size: .
D gene: .
J gene: TRBJ2-3
V gene: TRBV30
CDR3 DNA: TGTGCCTGGAGTACCACAGGGTTCCGCACAGATACGCAGTATTTT
CDR3 protein: CAWSTTGFRTDTQYF

clone size: .
D gene: TRBD1
J gene: TRBJ1-1
V gene: TRBV29-1
CDR3 DNA: TGCAGCGTTGCAGGGACAGGCAGTACTGAAGCTTTCTTT
CDR3 protein: CSVAGTGSTEAFF

clone size: .
D gene: TRBD1
J gene: TRBJ2-5
V gene: TRBV7-6
CDR3 DNA: TGTGCCAGCAGCCTACATGGACAGGGGGCATTAGAGACCCAGTACTTC
CDR3 protein: CASSLHGQGALETQYF

clone size: .
D gene: TRBD2
J gene: TRBJ2-7
V gene: TRBV29-1
CDR3 DNA: TGCAGCGTCGCTGGACTAGCGATCTACGAGCAGTACTTC
CDR3 protein: CSVAGLAIYEQYF